This section outlines one TCR beta chain sequence together with its context. Its antigen is as yet unknown. The CDR3 has 14 amino acids. CDR1 is SEHNR and CDR2 is FQNEAQ in the germline V gene (reference sequence). The V segment lost 5 bases and the J segment 6 bases; nucleotides outside the gene matches: 9. The sample belongs to a study of T cell responses to AZD1222 COVID-19 vaccine. Overall study: Second-dose timings of about 4 or about 12 weeks were pooled.

Broader study findings: Epitopes outside B.1.351 and B.1.1.7 mutated regions reportedly drew nearly half of spike TCRs. Only 5 or 6 people who got AZD1222 tested seropositive at baseline.

The table came from immunoSEQ multiplex PCR; TCRdb's copy has only in-frame clones and leaves some out. The top ten hold around 1.5% of the sample, which has roughly 140,000 clones, around 87% seen once. The rearrangement uses TRBV7-9 and TRBJ1-1; 7 nucleotides match TRBD1. This TCR derives from an adult in good health. The input for sequencing was peripheral blood, taken on day 0 of AZD1222 vaccination. CDR3 sequence: CASSAPTTGAEAFF. The CDR3 region has the DNA TGTGCCAGCAGCGCCCCTACCACAGGGGCTGAAGCTTTCTTT.